Shown below are 10 T cell receptor beta chains from a single sample sequenced in a study of blood T cells in healthy people across ages. Through a sample-barcoded 5' primer and a J-beta primer mix, a second PCR was run for roughly 7 to 11 cycles. Each CDR3 protein is one row after TCRdb ran MiXCR on the 5' RACE reads. The sample carries roughly 1.7 million distinct CDR3 sequences, around 35% recorded once. Specimen: blood. These TCRs come from a young woman in good health.

This clonotype was recorded a few times. The chain is built from TRBV7-9 and TRBJ2-7; weak D call: TRBD2 (6 bases). Germline-derived CDR1 and CDR2 are SEHNR and FQNEAQ (reference sequence). The CDR3 loop spans 17 amino acids. The V end lost 6 bases, the J end lost 6 bases, and 27 bases lay between the germline ends. The CDR3 DNA is TGTGCCAGCAGTTACACCGGGACCCTGGCCCGGGGAGGCGAGCAGTACTTC. Translating it yields CASSYTGTLARGGEQYF.

V and J are TRBV27 and TRBJ1-5; D is unclear. V lost 4 bases to trimming and J lost 1 base, with 14 bases between them. The CDR3 runs 16 residues. From germline, CDR1 is MNHEY and CDR2 SMNVEV (reference sequence). The CDR3 sequence is CASSYIRKVSNQPQHF. The CDR3 nucleotides are TGTGCCAGCAGTTACATCCGGAAGGTCAGCAATCAGCCCCAGCATTTT.

The chain employs TRBV4-1 and TRBJ1-5; TRBD1 agrees at 7 bases. From germline, CDR1 is MGHRA and CDR2 YSYEKL. V lost 4 bases, J lost 4 bases, and 7 bases stayed unmatched. The CDR3 has 15 amino acids. The CDR3 nucleotides are TGCGCCAGCAGCCCAACGGGACAGCCAAATCAGCCCCAGCATTTT. Protein: CASSPTGQPNQPQHF.

V usage is TRBV2 and J usage is TRBJ1-6; no firm D call. This CDR3 is 15 amino acids long. V shed 4 bases and J shed 5 bases, with 12 bases lying between them. The germline V gene has CDR1 SNHLY and CDR2 FYNNEI. In nucleotides, the CDR3 is TGTGCCAGCAGTGCAAGAAGGTCAGATAATTCACCCCTCCACTTT. This codes for CASSARRSDNSPLHF.

This clonotype is a singleton in its sample. The chain combines TRBV20-1 with TRBJ1-2, with a possible D match to TRBD1 (5 bases). CDR1 and CDR2 from the germline V gene are DFQATT and SNEGSKA (reference sequence). The V and J ends lost 5 bases and 4 bases respectively, with 14 bases between them. The CDR3 sequence is 13 residues long. This CDR3 reads CSAGALAVYGYTF. The CDR3 DNA reads TGCAGTGCTGGGGCCCTAGCGGTCTATGGCTACACCTTC.

The chain employs TRBV3-1 and TRBJ2-7; 8 bases agree with TRBD2. CDR3 length: 16 amino acids. Germline V CDR1 and CDR2: LGHDT, YNNKEL (reference sequence). J gave up 5 bases and V 0 bases, and 9 bases lay outside the gene matches. The CDR3 nucleotides read TGTGCCAGCAGCCAAGATTACGGGAGGGCCTTCCACGAGCAGTACTTC. This translates into CASSQDYGRAFHEQYF.

The V and J genes are TRBV5-1 and TRBJ1-1; no clear D. Per germline, CDR1 SGHRS and CDR2 YFSETQ. CDR3 length equals 15 residues. V shed 4 bases and J shed 6 bases, with 19 bases lying between them. CDR3 bases: TGCGCCAGCAGCCCGGAGCTTCGAGGATCCTCTGAAGCTTTCTTT. Its translation: CASSPELRGSSEAFF.

The genes are TRBV6-1 and TRBJ2-5, with D unclear. The CDR3 contains 14 residues. Germline CDR1 reads MNHNS; CDR2 reads SASEGT. V lost 8 bases, J lost 5 bases, and 18 bases lay in between. The CDR3 nucleotides read TGTGCCAGCCGTGCCAGTGCACCTGAGGAGACCCAGTACTTC. The encoded protein is CASRASAPEETQYF.

Only one count was recorded for this clonotype. At one end, the junction sequence differs from germline, possibly due to a read error. The V call is TRBV7-6, the J call TRBJ1-1, with D tentatively TRBD1 (5 bases). There are 15 residues in the CDR3. Germline V gene sequence: CDR1 SGHVS, CDR2 FNYEAQ. CDR3 amino acids: CANSLRSGRGTEAFF. CDR3 nucleotide sequence: TGTGCCAACAGCTTAAGATCGGGACGGGGCACTGAAGCTTTCTTT.

This clonotype appeared a few times. The chain is built from TRBV10-3 and TRBJ1-6, with a weak D call TRBD1 (6 bases). V gave up 3 bases and J gave up 7 bases, with 7 bases separating them. Germline CDR1 and CDR2: ENHRY and SYGVKD. The CDR3 is made up of 13 amino acids. The CDR3 coding sequence is TGTGCCATCAGTGACCAGGGGAATTCACCCCTCCACTTT. Protein: CAISDQGNSPLHF.